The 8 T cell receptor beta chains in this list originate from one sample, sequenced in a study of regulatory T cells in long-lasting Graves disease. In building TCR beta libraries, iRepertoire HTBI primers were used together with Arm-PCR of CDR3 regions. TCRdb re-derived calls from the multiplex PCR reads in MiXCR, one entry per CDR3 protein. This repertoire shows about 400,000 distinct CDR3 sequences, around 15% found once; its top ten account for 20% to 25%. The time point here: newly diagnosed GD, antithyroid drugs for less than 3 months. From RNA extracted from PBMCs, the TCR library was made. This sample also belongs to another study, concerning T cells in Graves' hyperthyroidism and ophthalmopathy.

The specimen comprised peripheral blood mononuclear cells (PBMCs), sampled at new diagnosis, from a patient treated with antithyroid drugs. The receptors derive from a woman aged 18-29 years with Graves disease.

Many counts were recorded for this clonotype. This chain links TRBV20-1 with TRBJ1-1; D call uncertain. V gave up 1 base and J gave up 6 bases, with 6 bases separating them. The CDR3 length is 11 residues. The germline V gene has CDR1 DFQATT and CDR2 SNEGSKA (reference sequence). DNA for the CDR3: TGCAGTGCTAGAGGGCAAGCTGAAGCTTTCTTT. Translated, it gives CSARGQAEAFF.

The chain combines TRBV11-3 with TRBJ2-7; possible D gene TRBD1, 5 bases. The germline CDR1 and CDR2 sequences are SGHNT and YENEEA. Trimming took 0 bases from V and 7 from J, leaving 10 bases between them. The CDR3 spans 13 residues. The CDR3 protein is CASSLESGWEQYF. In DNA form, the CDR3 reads TGTGCCAGCAGCTTAGAATCAGGGTGGGAGCAGTACTTC.

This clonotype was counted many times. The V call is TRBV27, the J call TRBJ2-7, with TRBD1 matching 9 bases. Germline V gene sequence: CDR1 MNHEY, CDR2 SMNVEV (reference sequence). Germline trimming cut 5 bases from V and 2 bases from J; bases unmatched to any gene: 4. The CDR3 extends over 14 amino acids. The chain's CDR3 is CASSHRGLTYEQYF. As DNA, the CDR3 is TGTGCCAGCAGTCACAGGGGGCTAACCTACGAGCAGTACTTC.

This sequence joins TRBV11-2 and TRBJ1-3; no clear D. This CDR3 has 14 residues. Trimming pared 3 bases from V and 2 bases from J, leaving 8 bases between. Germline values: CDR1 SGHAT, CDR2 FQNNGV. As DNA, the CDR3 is TGTGCCAGCAGCTTGCGAGCGGCTGGAAACACCATATATTTT. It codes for CASSLRAAGNTIYF.

The CDR3 DNA sequence: TGTGCCAGCAGTGTCTTTTTCCAGGGCACTGAAGCTTTCTTT. It encodes CASSVFFQGTEAFF. The chain couples TRBV6-1 to TRBJ1-1; TRBD1 is a possible D gene (5 bases). This CDR3 region has 14 residues. The germline V gene encodes CDR1 MNHNS and CDR2 SASEGT. Trimming pared 4 bases from V and 4 bases from J, leaving 13 bases between.

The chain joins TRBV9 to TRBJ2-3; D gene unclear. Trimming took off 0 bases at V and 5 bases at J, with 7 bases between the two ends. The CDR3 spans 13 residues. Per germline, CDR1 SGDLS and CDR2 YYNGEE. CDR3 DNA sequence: TGTGCCAGCAGCGTAGGGTGGGGAGATACGCAGTATTTT. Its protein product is CASSVGWGDTQYF.

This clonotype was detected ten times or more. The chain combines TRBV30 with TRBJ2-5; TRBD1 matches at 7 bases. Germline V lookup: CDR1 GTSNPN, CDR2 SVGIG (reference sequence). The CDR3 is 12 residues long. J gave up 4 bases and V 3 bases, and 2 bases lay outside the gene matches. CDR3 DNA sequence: TGTGCCTGGAGACACAGGGGAGAGACCCAGTACTTC. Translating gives CAWRHRGETQYF.

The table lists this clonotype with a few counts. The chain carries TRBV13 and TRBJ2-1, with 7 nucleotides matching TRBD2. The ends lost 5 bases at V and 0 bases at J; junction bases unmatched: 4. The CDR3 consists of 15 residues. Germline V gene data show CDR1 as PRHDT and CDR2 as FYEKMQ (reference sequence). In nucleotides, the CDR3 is TGTGCCAGCAGCACGGGGGGAGTCTCCTACAATGAGCAGTTCTTC. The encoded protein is CASSTGGVSYNEQFF. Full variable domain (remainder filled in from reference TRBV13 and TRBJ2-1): AAGVIQSPRHLIKEKRETATLKCYPIPRHDTVYWYQQGPGQDPQFLISFYEKMQSDKGSIPDRFSAQQFSDYHSELNMSSLELGDSALYFCASSTGGVSYNEQFFGPGTRLTVL.